Given below is one T cell receptor beta chain in context. This table comes from immunoSEQ multiplex PCR, and its TCRdb copy is limited to in-frame clones, with some not included. This sample has about 49,000 clones, with 60% to 75% found just once. The data were taken from a study of cytotoxic CD8 clonotypes in ibrutinib-treated CLL. Study in general: Per sample, productive templates averaged approximately 260,000 and productive rearrangements averaged 94,082.

The germline gives CDR1 MGHRA, CDR2 YSYEKL. V lost 8 bases to trimming and J lost 3 bases, with 11 bases between them. The CDR3 runs 13 residues. Specimen: PBMCs, collected after 12 months of ibrutinib treatment. The sequence came from a human donor with chronic lymphocytic leukemia. The chain links TRBV4-1 to TRBJ1-5; TRBD1 is a possible D gene (6 bases). The CDR3 here is CASSDRFNQPQHF. The CDR3 DNA sequence: TGCGCCAGCTCCGACAGGTTCAATCAGCCCCAGCATTTT.